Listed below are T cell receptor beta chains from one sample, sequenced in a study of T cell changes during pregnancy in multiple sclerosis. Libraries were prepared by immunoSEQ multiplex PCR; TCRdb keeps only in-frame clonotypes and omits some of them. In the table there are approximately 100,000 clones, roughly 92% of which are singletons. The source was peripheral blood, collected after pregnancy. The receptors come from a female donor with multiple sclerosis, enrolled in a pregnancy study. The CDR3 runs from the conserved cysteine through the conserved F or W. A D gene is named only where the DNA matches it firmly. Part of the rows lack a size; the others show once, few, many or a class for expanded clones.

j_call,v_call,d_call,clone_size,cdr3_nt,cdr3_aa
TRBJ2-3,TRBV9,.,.,TGTGCCAGCAGCGTAGGTAGCGCGGGGTATAGCACAGATACGCAGTATTTT,CASSVGSAGYSTDTQYF
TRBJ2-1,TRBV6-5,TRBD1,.,TGTGCCAGCAGTTACGGGACAGGGGGCTGGAATGAGCAGTTCTTC,CASSYGTGGWNEQFF
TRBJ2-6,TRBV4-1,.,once,TGCGCCAGCAGCCAATTCGGGCGGGGCGACCCCACTGGGGCCAACGTCCTGACTTTC,CASSQFGRGDPTGANVLTF
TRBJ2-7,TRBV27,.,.,TGTGCCAGCAGTTCTCAAGGAGATCCTTTCAACGAGCAGTACTTC,CASSSQGDPFNEQYF
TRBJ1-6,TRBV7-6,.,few,TGTGCCAGCAGCCCGATCGGGAATTCACCCCTCCACTTT,CASSPIGNSPLHF
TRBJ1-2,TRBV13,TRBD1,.,TGTGCCAGCAGCTTGGAGAGACAGGGAATCCGTGGCTACACCTTC,CASSLERQGIRGYTF
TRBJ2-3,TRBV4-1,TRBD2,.,TGCGCCAGCAGCCAAGAGGGTTTACTAGCGGGGGGGACAGATACGCAGTATTTT,CASSQEGLLAGGTDTQYF
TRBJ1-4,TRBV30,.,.,TGTGCCTGGAGACGGAGGGGATCGGCAACTAATGAAAAACTGTTTTTT,CAWRRRGSATNEKLFF
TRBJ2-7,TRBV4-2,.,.,TGTGCCAGCAGCCAAGATGGTTCTCATTCGAGGGAGCAGTACTTC,CASSQDGSHSREQYF
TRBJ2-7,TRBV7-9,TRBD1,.,TGTGCCAGCAGCCACAGGGGGCGCATCTACGAGCAGTACTTC,CASSHRGRIYEQYF
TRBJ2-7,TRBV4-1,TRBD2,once,TGCGCCAGCAGCCTTGAGCGGGGCCAACCCTACGAGCAGTACTTC,CASSLERGQPYEQYF
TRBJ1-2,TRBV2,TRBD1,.,TGTGCCAGCAGGGGGACAGGAACCTATGGCTACACCTTC,CASRGTGTYGYTF
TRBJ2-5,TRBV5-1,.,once,TGCGCCAGCAACCCAGAACACCCTCAAGAGACCCAGTACTTC,CASNPEHPQETQYF
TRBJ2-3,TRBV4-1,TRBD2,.,TGCGCCAGCAGCCAAGTGCGGAGCGGGGGGGATACGCAGTATTTT,CASSQVRSGGDTQYF
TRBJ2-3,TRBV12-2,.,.,TGTGCAAGTCGCTGGGTAATCGGGGGGGGCCACGCAGATACGCAGTATTTT,CASRWVIGGGHADTQYF
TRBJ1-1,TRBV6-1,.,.,TGTGCCACCCAGGAACAGGGAGTCACTGAAGCTTTCTTT,CATQEQGVTEAFF
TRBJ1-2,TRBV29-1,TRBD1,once,TGCAGCGCCACCGCGGGGACAGGGGATTATGGCTACACCTTC,CSATAGTGDYGYTF
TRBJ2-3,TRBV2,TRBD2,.,TGTGCCAGCAGGGCTAGCGGGGGGGTGGTAGATACGCAGTATTTT,CASRASGGVVDTQYF
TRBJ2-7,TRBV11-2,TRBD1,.,TGTGCCAGCAGCTTAGATGGGGCAGGGGGCAGCGAGCAGTACTTC,CASSLDGAGGSEQYF
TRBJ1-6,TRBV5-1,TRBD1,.,TGCGCCAGCAGCCATGACAGGGAGTCACCCCTCCACTTT,CASSHDRESPLHF
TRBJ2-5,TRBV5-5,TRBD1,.,TGTGCCAGCAGCACCCAGGGGGACCAAGAGACCCAGTACTTC,CASSTQGDQETQYF
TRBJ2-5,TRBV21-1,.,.,TGTGCCAGCAGCAAGTGGATAAGGGAGGAGACCCAGTACTTC,CASSKWIREETQYF
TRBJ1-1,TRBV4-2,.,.,TGTGCCAGCAGCCAAGCCTTGGGGCTTACTGAAGCTTTCTTT,CASSQALGLTEAFF
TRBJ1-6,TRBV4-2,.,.,TGTGCCAGCAGCCAAGAGGGCAGGGGTATTTCACCCCTCCACTTT,CASSQEGRGISPLHF
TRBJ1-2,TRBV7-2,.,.,TGTGCCAGCAGCTTAGCCGACAGGCACCCAGTCTTC,CASSLADRHPVF
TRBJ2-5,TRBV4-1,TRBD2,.,TGCGCCAGCAGCCAAGGGGAGGGGGAGACCCAGTACTTC,CASSQGEGETQYF
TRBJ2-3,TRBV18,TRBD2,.,TGTGCCAGCTCACCAAAGACGTTCGCGGGGGGCCCCGGCACAGATACGCAGTATTTT,CASSPKTFAGGPGTDTQYF
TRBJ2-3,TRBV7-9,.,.,TGTGCCAGCAGCTTAGTTGGAGCTAGCACAGATACGCAGTATTTT,CASSLVGASTDTQYF
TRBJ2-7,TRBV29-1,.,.,TGCAGCGTCCGAGCCGGGGAGTACGAGCAGTACTTC,CSVRAGEYEQYF
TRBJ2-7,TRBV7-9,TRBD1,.,TGTGCCAGCAGCCCTCGGGACAGTTCCTACGAGCAGTACTTC,CASSPRDSSYEQYF
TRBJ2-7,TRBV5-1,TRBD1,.,TGCGCCAGCAGCAAGGACAGGGGGCGAAACGAGCAGTACTTC,CASSKDRGRNEQYF
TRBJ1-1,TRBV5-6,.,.,TGTGCCAGCAGCTTGGACGGGAACTTTTACCGCACTGAAGCTTTCTTT,CASSLDGNFYRTEAFF
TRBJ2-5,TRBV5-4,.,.,TGTGCCAGCAGCTTTTTGCAGGGAAAGACCCAGTACTTC,CASSFLQGKTQYF
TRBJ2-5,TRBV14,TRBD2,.,TGTGCCAGCAGCGACCTGAGAGCGGGGGTAAGAGAGACCCAGTACTTC,CASSDLRAGVRETQYF
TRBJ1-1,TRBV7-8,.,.,TGTGCCAGCAGCTTCGATCGGGGAATGGTCCGCACTGAAGCTTTCTTT,CASSFDRGMVRTEAFF
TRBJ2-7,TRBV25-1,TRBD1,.,TGTGCCAGCAGTGCTGGGACAGGGTCGTACGAGCAGTACTTC,CASSAGTGSYEQYF
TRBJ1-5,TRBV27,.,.,TGTGCCAGCAAAAGGGAGAGCAATCAGCCCCAGCATTTT,CASKRESNQPQHF
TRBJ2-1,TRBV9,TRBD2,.,TGTGCCAGCAGCGTAGCTCCGGGACTAGCGAATGAGCAGTTCTTC,CASSVAPGLANEQFF
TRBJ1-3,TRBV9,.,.,TGTGCCAGCAGCGTAGTCAGCTCTGGAAACACCATATATTTT,CASSVVSSGNTIYF
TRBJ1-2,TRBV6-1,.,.,TGTGCCATTACTTTTCAGGGAACCGGCTATGGCTACACCTTC,CAITFQGTGYGYTF
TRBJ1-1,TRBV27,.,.,TGTGCCAGCAGTTCCGGCAGGGAAGCTTTCTTT,CASSSGREAFF
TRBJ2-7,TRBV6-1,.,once,TGTGCCAGCATCTCGGGTTACAACTACGAGCAGTACTTC,CASISGYNYEQYF
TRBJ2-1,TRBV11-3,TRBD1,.,TGTGCCAGCAGCACCCCCGAAGGGGGCCATGAGCAGTTCTTC,CASSTPEGGHEQFF
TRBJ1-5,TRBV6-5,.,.,TGTGCCAGCAGAAACCGACGGGTTATGGAGCCCCAGCATTTT,CASRNRRVMEPQHF
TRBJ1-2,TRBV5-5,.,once,TGTGCCAGCAGCCCCCACGCGGGGGGCAGCTATGGCTACACCTTC,CASSPHAGGSYGYTF
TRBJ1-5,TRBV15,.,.,TGTGCCACCAGCAGAGATTATCGGGATCAGCCCCAGCATTTT,CATSRDYRDQPQHF
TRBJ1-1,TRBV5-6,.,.,TGTGCCAGCAGCATCTCAGGGGTGTACACTGAAGCTTTCTTT,CASSISGVYTEAFF
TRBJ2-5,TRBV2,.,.,TGTGCCAGCAAGCCGGACTTCCAAGAGACCCAGTACTTC,CASKPDFQETQYF
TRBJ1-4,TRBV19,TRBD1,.,TGTGCCAGTAGTCCGGGACAGGGGTCCGGTGAAAAACTGTTTTTT,CASSPGQGSGEKLFF
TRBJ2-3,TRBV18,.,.,TGTGCCAGCTCACCCCAATACGGGGGACGGACAGATACGCAGTATTTT,CASSPQYGGRTDTQYF